This TCR beta chain was sequenced during a study of T-cell memory formation after mild COVID-19. Study findings and constraints: The main location of contracting CD4+ clones was CM and EM, and that of contracting CD8+ clones was EMRA. Some clones that responded turned up in pre-infection memory, which suggests that cross-reactive memory joined in.

CDR1 is SGHVS and CDR2 is FQNEAQ in the germline V gene. The V and J ends lost 1 base and 7 bases respectively, with 14 bases between them. This CDR3 contains 15 residues. A 5'RACE reaction primed in the constant segment made cDNA libraries of TCR alpha and TCR beta, and these carried sample barcodes and UMIs. TCRdb analysed the 5' RACE reads with MiXCR anew, one entry per CDR3 protein. Among just over 400,000 distinct CDR3 sequences listed, around 22% were seen once. As to this clonotype: Antigen: not known.

The sample comprised PBMCs or a T cell subset sorted from them (not recorded which). The chain employs TRBV7-8 and TRBJ1-5, with D possibly matching TRBD1 (5 bases). The receptor was isolated from an adult woman who had mild COVID-19 (a few samples of this study predate the infection). Cell type and time point are not known. The CDR3 nucleotides are TGTGCCAGCAGCTTAGAGTGGGGGGTAAAACAGCCCCAGCATTTT. Protein product: CASSLEWGVKQPQHF. Variable domain in full (rest from reference TRBV7-8 and TRBJ1-5): GAGVSQSPRYKVAKRGQDVALRCDPISGHVSLFWYQQALGQGPEFLTYFQNEAQLDKSGLPSDRFFAERPEGSVSTLKIQRTQQEDSAVYLCASSLEWGVKQPQHFGDGTRLSIL.